The 23 T cell receptor beta chains in this list originate from one sample, sequenced in a study of cytomegalovirus exposure and HLA in healthy donors. It was with 60 Vbeta and 13 Jbeta primers that the PCR ran. Using immunoSEQ multiplex PCR, the repertoire was profiled, and TCRdb retains in-frame clones only, with some absent. This sample has over 150,000 clones; approximately 78% occur once, and the top ten carry approximately 2.1%. The sequencing input was PBMCs. These receptors all stem from a woman aged 18-29 years in good health and CMV-seronegative.

The genes are TRBV5-1 and TRBJ2-6, with 14 bases aligning to TRBD2. The V gene end was trimmed by 4 bases and the J gene end by 2 bases; junction bases not matched to a gene: 2. This CDR3 spans 17 amino acids. Germline CDR1 and CDR2: SGHRS and YFSETQ. CDR3 protein: CASSPTSGRAGANVLTF. As DNA, the CDR3 is TGCGCCAGCAGCCCGACTAGCGGGAGGGCTGGGGCCAACGTCCTGACTTTC.

This clone was seen a single time. The chain uses TRBV28 and TRBJ1-4; 9 bases fit TRBD1. The CDR3 has 17 residues. The V gene end was trimmed by 4 bases and the J gene end by 0 bases; junction bases not matched to a gene: 6. Germline V gives CDR1 MDHEN, CDR2 SYDVKM. CDR3 nucleotide sequence: TGTGCCAGCAGTTCCCCTGGACAGGGGCCAACTAATGAAAAACTGTTTTTT. Amino acids: CASSSPGQGPTNEKLFF. The variable domain in full, with the rest retrieved from reference TRBV28 and TRBJ1-4, is DVKVTQSSRYLVKRTGEKVFLECVQDMDHENMFWYRQDPGLGLRLIYFSYDVKMKEKGDIPEGYSVSREKKERFSLILESASTNQTSMYLCASSSPGQGPTNEKLFFGSGTQLSVL.

The genes are TRBV21-1 and TRBJ2-7; the D segment call TRBD2 is taken from the table without a DNA check. TRBV21-1 is classified as a pseudogene. CDR3 size: 16 residues. The CDR3 DNA is TGTGCCAGCAGCTTTGCCGAGGGAGATTATGAGGATGAGCAGTACTTC. It encodes CASSFAEGDYEDEQYF.

This clone was counted a few times. The chain links TRBV5-1 to TRBJ1-2; the match to TRBD1 covers 8 bases. The CDR3 length is 13 residues. The ends lost 5 bases at V and 8 bases at J; junction bases unmatched: 8. Germline CDR1 SGHRS, CDR2 YFSETQ. DNA of the CDR3: TGCGCCAGCAGGTTAGGACAGGGAAAAGGCTACACCTTC. The encoded protein is CASRLGQGKGYTF.

The CDR3 bases are TGCAGTGCCAATGACAGATGGGGCTACACCTTC. It is translated as CSANDRWGYTF. V and J are TRBV20-1 and TRBJ1-2; possibly TRBD1 for D (5 bases). V dropped 6 bases and J dropped 8 bases, with 13 bases sitting between them. Germline V CDR1 and CDR2: DFQATT, SNEGSKA (reference sequence). This CDR3 has 11 amino acids.

The chain employs TRBV7-3 and TRBJ2-2; D is ambiguous. V was shortened by 5 bases and J by 5 bases, with 21 bases between the two germline ends. The V gene's germline CDR1 is SGHTA and CDR2 FQGTGA. The CDR3 length is 17 residues. The CDR3 sequence is CASSPYYVEKTTGELFF. The CDR3 bases are TGTGCCAGCAGCCCCTACTATGTAGAAAAGACGACCGGGGAGCTGTTTTTT.

This clone showed up just a few times. V gene TRBV5-1 combines with J gene TRBJ2-7; D may be TRBD1 (5 bases). V shed 2 bases and J shed 5 bases, with 8 bases lying between them. There are 12 residues in the CDR3. Per germline, CDR1 SGHRS and CDR2 YFSETQ. CDR3 DNA sequence: TGCGCCAGCAGCTTTAAGGGGAACGAGCAGTACTTC. It codes for CASSFKGNEQYF.

This clone has just one count. The rearrangement joins TRBV6-6 to TRBJ2-7; D not certain. Germline V CDR1 and CDR2: MNHNY, SVGAGI (reference sequence). The CDR3 is made up of 14 amino acids. Trimming took 2 bases from V and 3 from J, leaving 11 bases between them. The CDR3 DNA follows: TGTGCCAGCAGTTACCCCGAAAGCCACTACGAGCAGTACTTC. The encoded protein is CASSYPESHYEQYF.

The chain links TRBV19 to TRBJ1-1; D uncertain. V lost 3 bases and J lost 4, with 9 bases in between. The CDR3 runs 13 residues. CDR1 LNHDA and CDR2 SQIVND come from the germline V gene (reference sequence). The CDR3 coding sequence is TGTGCCAGTAGTATCGGGGTTGGCACTGAAGCTTTCTTT. As protein: CASSIGVGTEAFF. Variable domain in full (rest from reference TRBV19 and TRBJ1-1): DGGITQSPKYLFRKEGQNVTLSCEQNLNHDAMYWYRQDPGQGLRLIYYSQIVNDFQKGDIAEGYSVSREKKESFPLTVTSAQKNPTAFYLCASSIGVGTEAFFGQGTRLTVV.

The CDR3, as DNA: TGCGCCAGCAGCCAAGGCCGAGGACTAGCCTGGGAGACCCAGTACTTC. Amino acid sequence: CASSQGRGLAWETQYF. The chain employs TRBV4-1 and TRBJ2-5, with 8 bases lining up with TRBD2. With 1 base clipped from V and 5 bases from J, the junction kept 9 bases outside the gene matches. CDR1 and CDR2 from the germline V gene are MGHRA and YSYEKL. The CDR3 is 16 amino acids.

V usage is TRBV29-1 and J usage is TRBJ2-5, with D tentatively TRBD2 (7 bases). The CDR3 has 15 amino acids. The V gene's germline CDR1 is SQVTM and CDR2 ANQGSEA. V was pared by 1 base and J by 4 bases, with 16 bases between. As DNA, the CDR3 is TGCAGCGTTGAAGGGCCCAGGGGCGGGGGAGAGACCCAGTACTTC. Its translation is CSVEGPRGGGETQYF. Variable domain in full (rest from reference TRBV29-1 and TRBJ2-5): SAVISQKPSRDICQRGTSLTIQCQVDSQVTMMFWYRQQPGQSLTLIATANQGSEATYESGFVIDKFPISRPNLTFSTLTVSNMSPEDSSIYLCSVEGPRGGGETQYFGPGTRLLVL.

This clone was counted only a few times. This chain joins TRBV10-3 and TRBJ2-2, with 9 nucleotides matching TRBD2. The germline V gene encodes CDR1 ENHRY and CDR2 SYGVKD. The V segment lost 5 bases and the J segment 6 bases; nucleotides outside the gene matches: 7. The CDR3 consists of 15 residues. CDR3 DNA sequence: TGTGCCATCAGTTCCGGGACTAGCCTCTCCGGGGAGCTGTTTTTT. Its translation: CAISSGTSLSGELFF.

This clone appeared once. This chain uses TRBV2 with TRBJ2-1; weak D call: TRBD1 (5 bases). The germline V gene encodes CDR1 SNHLY and CDR2 FYNNEI. V shed 1 base and J shed 6 bases, with 7 bases lying between them. The CDR3 consists of 13 residues. The CDR3 DNA reads as TGTGCCAGCAGTGAAGGGGGCGTCAATGAGCAGTTCTTC. Its protein is CASSEGGVNEQFF.

V usage is TRBV6-4 and J usage is TRBJ1-1, with D perhaps TRBD1 (6 bases). The length of the CDR3 is 14 residues. Germline V gene data show CDR1 as MRHNA and CDR2 as SNTAGT. Trimming pared 2 bases from V and 6 bases from J, leaving 13 bases between. The CDR3 DNA follows: TGTGCCAGCAGTGACACGGGGGGCGCATCTGAAGCTTTCTTT. Protein sequence: CASSDTGGASEAFF.

V usage is TRBV11-2 and J usage is TRBJ1-3; no definite D call. CDR3 size: 14 residues. Germline CDR1 SGHAT, CDR2 FQNNGV. V was clipped by 5 bases and J by 9 bases, with 17 bases between them. The DNA of the CDR3 is TGTGCCAGCAGCCCTGGGAGCGGCACCAGCACCATATATTTT. Its protein is CASSPGSGTSTIYF.

Concerning this clone itself: One end of the junction fails to match germline, which may point to a read error. The V gene is TRBV7-9, the J gene TRBJ2-3, with 13 bases matching TRBD2. The CDR3 runs to 18 residues. Germline V gene sequence: CDR1 SEHNR, CDR2 FQNEAQ (reference sequence). As DNA, the CDR3 is TGTTCCAGCAGCTCGATACTACCGGGACTAGCGGGATTGGTTACGCAGTATTTT. Residues: CSSSSILPGLAGLVTQYF.

This chain joins TRBV6-6 and TRBJ1-5, with 7 bases fitting TRBD1. Germline CDR1 is MNHNY and CDR2 is SVGAGI (reference sequence). The V and J ends lost 0 bases and 5 bases, in that order; junction bases with no gene match: 4. The CDR3 is made up of 15 amino acids. CDR3 in amino acids: CASSYSGQSDQPQHF. CDR3 bases: TGTGCCAGCAGTTACTCGGGACAGTCCGATCAGCCCCAGCATTTT.

This clone was picked up one time. The genes are TRBV10-3 and TRBJ1-5, with 7 bases lining up with TRBD1. Per germline, CDR1 ENHRY and CDR2 SYGVKD. The junction had 21 bases not matched to a gene; V was cut back by 3 bases and J by 7 bases. There are 19 residues in the CDR3. This chain's CDR3 is CAISDGMWQGGEDTQPQHF. CDR3 nucleotides: TGTGCCATCAGTGATGGTATGTGGCAGGGGGGAGAGGACACCCAGCCCCAGCATTTT.

The CDR3 loop reads CASSLPSGGAHEQYF. The CDR3 coding sequence is TGTGCCAGCAGCCTCCCTAGCGGGGGAGCCCACGAGCAGTACTTC. V usage is TRBV2 and J usage is TRBJ2-7; 10 bases are a match to TRBD2. Germline values: CDR1 SNHLY, CDR2 FYNNEI. The ends lost 6 bases at V and 5 bases at J; junction bases unmatched: 10. The CDR3 runs 15 residues.

This clone was seen a single time. V and J are TRBV27 and TRBJ1-5; 8 nucleotides agree with TRBD1. The CDR3 extends over 18 amino acids. With 1 base clipped from V and 0 bases from J, the junction kept 8 bases outside the gene matches. Germline-derived CDR1 and CDR2 are MNHEY and SMNVEV (reference sequence). The CDR3 nucleotides are TGTGCCAGCAGTTTATGGGGGACAGGACCCTATAGCAATCAGCCCCAGCATTTT. Translation: CASSLWGTGPYSNQPQHF.

This clone was seen a few times. The rearrangement uses TRBV7-9 and TRBJ1-3; D possibly corresponds to TRBD1 (5 bases). The length of the CDR3 is 13 residues. The ends were cut back, 7 bases at V and 0 bases at J, with 7 bases in the middle. Germline CDR1 and CDR2: SEHNR and FQNEAQ (reference sequence). This CDR3 is CASNRGSGNTIYF. DNA for the CDR3: TGTGCCAGCAATAGGGGCTCTGGAAACACCATATATTTT.

The chain links TRBV5-6 to TRBJ1-3, with a weak D call TRBD1 (5 bases). Germline-derived CDR1 and CDR2 are SGHDT and YYEEEE. The CDR3 runs to 14 residues. The V and J ends lost 4 bases and 0 bases respectively, with 8 bases between them. The CDR3 region has the DNA TGTGCCAGCAGCGACGACAGCTCTGGAAACACCATATATTTT. It specifies CASSDDSSGNTIYF.

The V and J genes are TRBV10-3 and TRBJ1-1; D is unclear. CDR1 and CDR2 (germline): ENHRY, SYGVKD. With 4 bases removed from V and 7 bases from J, the gap between germline ends came to 19 bases. The CDR3 totals 15 residues. CDR3 bases: TGTGCCATCAGTGCTTCGAAAACCCGCGAGGGTGAAGCTTTCTTT. Amino acids: CAISASKTREGEAFF.